The present T cell receptor (beta chain) was sequenced within a study of shared clonotypes between healthy human individuals. As for this clone: What it binds is not known.

Study outcomes and limitations: Among donors, the sharing of clonotypes was expected to be influenced by sequencing depth. Generally, naive subsets (rather than memory subsets) showed larger estimated richness.

The V end was cut by 6 bases, the J end by 4 bases, with 29 bases between. CDR1 and CDR2 (germline): MNHEY, SMNVEV (reference sequence). The CDR3 extends over 19 amino acids. Replicate PCRs for sorted subsets used approximately 220 ng DNA; this equaled tens of thousands of T cell genomes. The data were produced by immunoSEQ multiplex PCR, yet TCRdb's version contains in-frame clones alone and is incomplete. The repertoire includes hundreds of thousands of clones, roughly 95% of them detected once, and less than 0.06% sits in the top ten. This sequence was found in a woman in her 30s in good health. The source material was naive CD4+ T cells sorted from blood. Subset described: CD45RA+ positively selected. The chain carries TRBV27 and TRBJ2-3, with D perhaps matching TRBD1 or TRBD2 (5 bases each). CDR3 bases: TGTGCCAGCAGGGGGCCCAAAGTACGGGGAGACGGTCAGCCAGATACGCAGTATTTT. Encoded protein: CASRGPKVRGDGQPDTQYF.